Listed below are T cell receptor beta chains from one sample, sequenced in a study of T cell responses to AZD1222 COVID-19 vaccine. Measured with immunoSEQ multiplex PCR; TCRdb has only the in-frame clones, and not every one. The table lists 200,000 to 300,000 clones, 93% of them singletons. This sample comprised peripheral blood, obtained on day 0 of AZD1222 vaccination. The receptors stem from an adult in good health. The CDR3 runs from the conserved cysteine through the conserved F or W. The D gene is left open where the match is weak. The size of a clone is reported for some rows only, either as once, few or many, or as a class for expanded clones.

J,D,size,length,V,DNA,CDR3
TRBJ1-2,-,-,12,TRBV28,TGTGCCAGCAGCCAAGGGGGTTATGGCTACACCTTC,CASSQGGYGYTF
TRBJ1-1,-,-,13,TRBV12-3/TRBV12-4,TGTGCCAGCATCCCGTCCAGGAACACTGAAGCTTTCTTT,CASIPSRNTEAFF
TRBJ2-5,-,-,13,TRBV11-2,TGTGCCAGCAGCAGGGGCTACCAAGAGACCCAGTACTTC,CASSRGYQETQYF
TRBJ2-7,-,-,13,TRBV23-1,TGCGCCAGCAGTCAGGCAAACTTGGGGGAGCAGTACTTC,CASSQANLGEQYF
TRBJ2-7,-,-,11,TRBV20-1,TGCAGTGCTAGTCTCAGAAGCGAGCAGTACTTC,CSASLRSEQYF
TRBJ1-2,-,-,15,TRBV3-1/TRBV3-2,TGTGCCAGCAGCCAAGGCCCGGGGGCAATCGCTGGCTACACCTTC,CASSQGPGAIAGYTF
TRBJ2-2,-,-,14,TRBV24-1,TGTGCCACCAGTGATTCTGGGGCCACCGGGGAGCTGTTTTTT,CATSDSGATGELFF
TRBJ2-5,-,once,16,TRBV7-9,TGTGCCAGCAGCTTAAGGGCCACAGGGATCGTGGAGACCCAGTACTTC,CASSLRATGIVETQYF
TRBJ2-7,-,-,16,TRBV6-5,TGTGCCAGCAGTTTTCCGACGGGGTTGGGATCCTACGAGCAGTACTTC,CASSFPTGLGSYEQYF
TRBJ1-5,TRBD1,-,15,TRBV28,TGTGCCAGCAGTCAATTCGGGACAGGGGATCAGCCCCAGCATTTT,CASSQFGTGDQPQHF
TRBJ1-2,-,-,11,TRBV20-1,TGCAGTGTTGACTCGACAAATGGCTACACCTTC,CSVDSTNGYTF
TRBJ2-7,-,-,10,TRBV29-1,TGCAGCGTTGATCGGACGGAGCAGTACTTC,CSVDRTEQYF
TRBJ2-4,-,-,17,TRBV19,TGTGCCAGTAGTGTCCAGCGGGCGAGTCTAGCCAAAAACATTCAGTACTTC,CASSVQRASLAKNIQYF
TRBJ2-5,-,-,13,TRBV5-4,TGTGCCAGCAGCTCCTCGGACGAGGAGACCCAGTACTTC,CASSSSDEETQYF
TRBJ1-1,-,-,14,TRBV6-5,TGTGCCAGCACCACCCCAGGGGTTAACACTGAAGCTTTCTTT,CASTTPGVNTEAFF
TRBJ2-2,-,-,13,TRBV6-5,TGTGCCAGCAGGCGGGGCTACACCGGGGAGCTGTTTTTT,CASRRGYTGELFF
TRBJ1-5,-,-,12,TRBV15,TGTGCCACCAGCAGTGCGTATCAGCCCCAGCATTTT,CATSSAYQPQHF
TRBJ2-2,TRBD1,-,14,TRBV2,TGTGCCAGCGACAGGGGGAAATCCACCGGGGAGCTGTTTTTT,CASDRGKSTGELFF